A single sample gave rise to the 26 T cell receptor beta chains below, sequenced in a study of yellow fever vaccine responses in identical twins. Each CDR3 protein gets one entry after TCRdb re-called the RT-PCR reads with MiXCR. This sample has around 1,500 distinct CDR3 sequences, with roughly four fifths found just once. The specimen comprised T cells from blood (PBMCs), unsorted or a sorted subset (not recorded which), sampled before or after yellow fever vaccination (not recorded which). Receptors originate from a female donor who received the yellow fever vaccine.

This clonotype is judged large. The chain joins TRBV5-5 to TRBJ2-7; weak D call: TRBD2 (5 bases). The CDR3 totals 15 residues. V was pared by 2 bases and J by 0 bases, with 12 bases between. Germline V gives CDR1 SGHKS, CDR2 YYEKEE (reference sequence). The CDR3 loop reads CASSLGRAGSYEQYF. The CDR3, as DNA: TGTGCCAGCAGCTTAGGGCGGGCCGGCTCCTACGAGCAGTACTTC.

For this clonotype: The limits of the CDR3 on the DNA are not certain, so only TCRdb's listed CDR3 is given. The chain combines TRBV6-4 with TRBJ1-4; the table names TRBD1, a call not compared with the DNA. In germline, CDR1 is MRHNA, CDR2 SNTAGT. Both ends counted, the CDR3 spans 16 residues. The CDR3 loop is CASSDPVRLGMKNCFF.

J is TRBJ1-5 and V is TRBV7-1, with a tentative D call TRBD1 (6 bases). TRBV7-1 counts as an open reading frame of uncertain function. This CDR3 comprises 15 residues. The ends were cut back, 5 bases at V and 4 bases at J, with 15 bases in the middle. This chain's CDR3 is CASSLDRMGNQPQHF. In DNA form, the CDR3 reads TGTGCCAGCAGCCTTGACAGGATGGGGAATCAGCCCCAGCATTTT.

To note about this clonotype: The germline gene is not matched at one end of the junction; a read error may be the cause. The V and J genes are TRBV7-6 and TRBJ2-2; TRBD1 is a possible D gene (5 bases). Germline V gene sequence: CDR1 SGHVS, CDR2 FNYEAQ. The CDR3 length is 15 residues. The CDR3 DNA follows: TGTGCTAGCAGCGAAACAGGTTCGCCTACCGGGGAGCTGTTTTTT. It yields the protein CASSETGSPTGELFF.

With regard to this clonotype: Its ends do not fully match the called genes, so a read error is possible. The gene calls are TRBV7-7 and TRBJ1-1; D gene uncertain. The CDR3 loop spans 13 amino acids. Per germline, CDR1 SSHAT and CDR2 FNYEAQ (reference sequence). As DNA, the CDR3 is TGTGCTAGCAGCTTGTTCATGAACACTGAAGCTTTCTTT. It is translated as CASSLFMNTEAFF.

CDR3 DNA: TGTGCCAGCAGTTTCATATACGAGGTGGATGAGCAGTTCTTC. The encoded protein is CASSFIYEVDEQFF. The genes are TRBV12-3 or TRBV12-4 and TRBJ2-1; D is undetermined. Trimming left V 3 bases short and J 8 bases short, with 14 bases between. CDR3 size: 14 residues.

The chain links TRBV20-1 to TRBJ2-7, with a tentative D call TRBD1 (5 bases). Germline V gene sequence: CDR1 DFQATT, CDR2 SNEGSKA (reference sequence). V lost 5 bases, J lost 2 bases, and 13 bases lay in between. This CDR3 contains 13 residues. CDR3 amino acids: CSAPGRKTYEQYF. The CDR3 coding sequence is TGCAGTGCTCCAGGGCGTAAAACCTACGAGCAGTACTTC.

This clonotype was seen a few times. This chain links TRBV7-9 with TRBJ2-1, with D possibly matching TRBD2 (5 bases). Germline V lookup: CDR1 SEHNR, CDR2 FQNEAQ (reference sequence). The CDR3 contains 14 residues. V lost 0 bases, J lost 9 bases, and 12 bases lay in between. The CDR3 here is CASSLALREGEQFF. The CDR3 DNA reads TGTGCCAGCAGCTTAGCGCTTCGGGAAGGTGAGCAGTTCTTC. The variable domain in full, with the rest retrieved from reference TRBV7-9 and TRBJ2-1, is DTGVSQNPRHKITKRGQNVTFRCDPISEHNRLYWYRQTLGQGPEFLTYFQNEAQLEKSRLLSDRFSAERPKGSFSTLEIQRTEQGDSAMYLCASSLALREGEQFFGPGTRLTVL.

This chain connects TRBV4-2 to TRBJ2-3, with 7 bases aligning to TRBD1. CDR1 and CDR2 from the germline V gene are LGHNA and YNFKEQ. The junction had 5 bases not matched to a gene; V was cut back by 4 bases and J by 1 base. The CDR3 has 15 residues. The CDR3 loop reads CASSLRGFGTDTQYF. In DNA, the CDR3 is TGTGCCAGCAGCCTCAGGGGGTTCGGCACAGATACGCAGTATTTT.

The chain joins TRBV4-2 to TRBJ2-7; TRBD1 agrees at 7 bases. The CDR3 is made up of 14 amino acids. V was pared by 3 bases and J by 1 base, with 3 bases of the junction left unmatched. CDR1 LGHNA and CDR2 YNFKEQ come from the germline V gene. The CDR3 loop reads CASSHGQASYEQYF. CDR3 nucleotides: TGTGCCAGCAGCCACGGACAGGCGTCCTACGAGCAGTACTTC.

This sequence joins TRBV4-3 and TRBJ2-2; 9 nucleotides match TRBD1. J lost 4 bases, V lost 4 bases, and 7 bases had no gene match. The CDR3 covers 16 residues. Germline loops: CDR1 LGHNA, CDR2 YSLEER. The CDR3 spells CASSPRDRDSTGELFF. CDR3 in DNA: TGCGCCAGCAGCCCACGGGACAGGGATAGCACCGGGGAGCTGTTTTTT.

About this clonotype itself: Its ends do not fully match the called genes, so a read error is possible. This rearrangement joins TRBV11-2 to TRBJ1-2, with a possible D match to TRBD1 (5 bases). CDR1 is SGHAT, CDR2 FQNNGV, per germline. The CDR3 runs 14 residues. The CDR3, as DNA: TGTGCCAGCACCTTAGGAGGGGCGGATAATGGCTACACCTTC. Translation: CASTLGGADNGYTF.

The CDR3 DNA reads TGCGCCAGCCCAAAGGGTTACGAGGGCAATCAGCCCCAGCATTTT. Protein sequence: CASPKGYEGNQPQHF. The V and J genes are TRBV10-1 and TRBJ1-5; D gene uncertain. The germline V and J ends were trimmed by 8 bases and 2 bases, with 16 bases remaining between them. This CDR3 has 15 residues. The germline CDR1 and CDR2 sequences are WNHNN and SYGVQD (reference sequence).

The V gene is TRBV29-1, the J gene TRBJ2-3, with TRBD2 as a possible D gene (6 bases). Germline V gene data show CDR1 as SQVTM and CDR2 as ANQGSEA. Trimming pared 7 bases from V and 0 bases from J, leaving 14 bases between. The CDR3 is made up of 14 amino acids. The CDR3 sequence is CSGRSGSSTDTQYF. CDR3 sequence (DNA): TGCAGCGGGAGAAGCGGGTCTAGCACAGATACGCAGTATTTT.

The chain combines TRBV11-2 with TRBJ2-7; D is possibly TRBD2 (6 bases). Between the trimmed V and J ends, which lost 1 base and 5 bases, there was a span of 9 bases. The CDR3 runs to 13 residues. Germline V lookup: CDR1 SGHAT, CDR2 FQNNGV. The CDR3 sequence is CASSLGGENEQYV. CDR3 bases: TGTGCCAGCAGCTTAGGGGGGGAGAACGAGCAGTACGTC.

As to this clonotype: One end of the junction does not line up with germline, which may come from a read error. The chain couples TRBV15 to TRBJ1-5; possibly TRBD1 for D (5 bases). Germline V gives CDR1 LNHNV, CDR2 YYDKDF (reference sequence). The CDR3 extends over 13 amino acids. CDR3 protein: CATSRQGDQPQRF. The CDR3 DNA sequence: TGTGCCACCAGCAGGCAGGGAGATCAGCCCCAGCGTTTT.

V usage is TRBV13 and J usage is TRBJ2-1, with TRBD2 matching over 7 bases. The CDR3 has 15 amino acids. The trim removed 5 bases at V and 2 bases at J, leaving 6 bases unmatched. CDR1 is PRHDT, CDR2 FYEKMQ, per germline (reference sequence). In DNA, the CDR3 is TGTGCCAGCAGCGTACGGGAGGCCCCCTACAATGAGCAGTTCTTC. Protein sequence: CASSVREAPYNEQFF.

The rearrangement links TRBV29-1 to TRBJ2-5; TRBD1 is a possible D gene (5 bases). CDR1 and CDR2 (germline): SQVTM, ANQGSEA. This CDR3 comprises 12 residues. The V gene lost 5 bases and the J gene lost 2 bases, with 9 bases spanning the gap. DNA for the CDR3: TGCAGCGTTCCCCGACAGCAAGAGACCCAGTACTTC. It specifies CSVPRQQETQYF. Full variable domain (remainder filled in from reference TRBV29-1 and TRBJ2-5): SAVISQKPSRDICQRGTSLTIQCQVDSQVTMMFWYRQQPGQSLTLIATANQGSEATYESGFVIDKFPISRPNLTFSTLTVSNMSPEDSSIYLCSVPRQQETQYFGPGTRLLVL.

Written as DNA, the CDR3 is TGCGCCAGCAGCGAAGAGTTAGGGGGCAGGGACAATGAGCAGTTCTTC. Amino acids: CASSEELGGRDNEQFF. The chain is built from TRBV5-1 and TRBJ2-1, with 7 positions matching TRBD1. Germline assignment: CDR1 SGHRS and CDR2 YFSETQ. Trimming took 4 bases from V and 5 from J; bases not matched to a gene: 12. This CDR3 has 16 amino acids.

This clonotype is large within its sample. The rearrangement joins TRBV4-3 to TRBJ1-1, with TRBD1 as a possible D gene (6 bases). Germline values: CDR1 LGHNA, CDR2 YSLEER. CDR3 size: 15 residues. Trimming cost V 1 base and J 0 bases, with 9 bases left between them. The CDR3 spells CASSQVRDMNTEAFF. CDR3 DNA: TGCGCCAGCAGCCAAGTTAGGGACATGAACACTGAAGCTTTCTTT.

This clonotype was seen a single time. This chain joins TRBV6-5 and TRBJ1-2; 7 nucleotides align to TRBD1. The V gene end was trimmed by 0 bases and the J gene end by 8 bases; junction bases not matched to a gene: 9. The CDR3 runs 15 residues. Germline CDR1 MNHEY, CDR2 SVGAGI. This CDR3 is CASSYSETGPLGYTF. The CDR3 DNA follows: TGTGCCAGCAGTTACTCGGAGACAGGGCCCTTAGGCTACACCTTC.

The chain links TRBV11-1 to TRBJ2-1; the D gene is possibly TRBD1 (5 bases). V was shortened by 0 bases and J by 13 bases, with 7 bases between the two germline ends. The CDR3 runs to 11 residues. The germline V gene encodes CDR1 SGHAT and CDR2 FQDESV (reference sequence). The chain's CDR3 is CASSLAGLQFF. As DNA, the CDR3 is TGTGCCAGCAGCTTAGCGGGGCTCCAGTTCTTC.

The chain carries TRBV7-9 and TRBJ2-1; 9 bases agree with TRBD1. Per germline, CDR1 SEHNR and CDR2 FQNEAQ (reference sequence). This CDR3 has 16 residues. J lost 5 bases, V lost 5 bases, and 10 bases had no gene match. The CDR3 sequence is CASSATLGDRDNEQFF. As DNA, the CDR3 is TGTGCCAGCAGCGCCACGCTGGGGGACAGGGACAATGAGCAGTTCTTC. The full variable domain, its missing parts supplied by reference TRBV7-9 and TRBJ2-1, is DTGVSQNPRHKITKRGQNVTFRCDPISEHNRLYWYRQTLGQGPEFLTYFQNEAQLEKSRLLSDRFSAERPKGSFSTLEIQRTEQGDSAMYLCASSATLGDRDNEQFFGPGTRLTVL.

This clonotype was detected a few times. The chain uses TRBV6-1 and TRBJ2-7; TRBD2 is a possible D gene (5 bases). V was pared by 2 bases and J by 4 bases, with 15 bases between. The CDR3 covers 15 residues. Germline CDR1 and CDR2: MNHNS and SASEGT. The CDR3 DNA reads TGTGCCAGCAGTGAATTAGGAGGCCCTCGGTACGAGCAGTACTTC. It codes for CASSELGGPRYEQYF.

The chain carries TRBV3-1 and TRBJ2-3, with D perhaps TRBD2 (5 bases). The CDR3 has 15 residues. Trimming left V 5 bases short and J 1 base short, with 13 bases between. Germline V gene sequence: CDR1 LGHDT, CDR2 YNNKEL (reference sequence). The CDR3, as DNA: TGTGCCAGCAGCTCGCGGACTGGAGGCACAGATACGCAGTATTTT. Its translation is CASSSRTGGTDTQYF.

This clonotype came up a few times. The V gene is TRBV4-1, the J gene TRBJ1-5; D not resolved. Germline assignment: CDR1 MGHRA and CDR2 YSYEKL. V was trimmed by 0 bases and J by 16 bases, leaving 16 bases between them. This CDR3 comprises 13 residues. The CDR3 protein is CASSQDSGLRLHF. CDR3 bases: TGCGCCAGCAGCCAAGATTCCGGACTCAGATTACATTTT.